One and the same sample provided the 2 T cell receptor beta chains below, sequenced in a study of T cells in Graves' hyperthyroidism and ophthalmopathy. There were TCR beta CDR3 regions amplified from RNA transcripts. In the first-round RT-PCR of the TCR CDR3, the HTBI primer set was used. TCRdb passed the multiplex PCR reads through MiXCR, listing each CDR3 protein once. The sample consists of fewer than 450,000 distinct CDR3 sequences, 17% of them appearing once. Sequences were obtained from blood. Receptors were obtained from a woman aged 30 to 39 with Graves' hyperthyroidism that later progressed to Graves' ophthalmopathy.

This clonotype was detected many times. The chain joins TRBV30 to TRBJ1-2, with unresolved D. Trimming cost V 0 bases and J 1 base, with 6 bases left between them. The CDR3 runs 13 residues. Germline V gene sequence: CDR1 GTSNPN, CDR2 SVGIG (reference sequence). As DNA, the CDR3 is TGTGCCTGGAGTGTACTACTTAACTATGGCTACACCTTC. This encodes CAWSVLLNYGYTF.

There are many counts of this clonotype. The CDR3 bases are TGCAGCGTTGATTGGGGGGCCGAGACCCAGTACTTC. It codes for CSVDWGAETQYF. The rearrangement links TRBV29-1 to TRBJ2-5; D may correspond to TRBD1 or TRBD2 (6 bases each). The CDR3 extends over 12 amino acids. The V end was cut by 3 bases, the J end by 5 bases, with 10 bases between. Looked up from germline, CDR1 is SQVTM and CDR2 is ANQGSEA.